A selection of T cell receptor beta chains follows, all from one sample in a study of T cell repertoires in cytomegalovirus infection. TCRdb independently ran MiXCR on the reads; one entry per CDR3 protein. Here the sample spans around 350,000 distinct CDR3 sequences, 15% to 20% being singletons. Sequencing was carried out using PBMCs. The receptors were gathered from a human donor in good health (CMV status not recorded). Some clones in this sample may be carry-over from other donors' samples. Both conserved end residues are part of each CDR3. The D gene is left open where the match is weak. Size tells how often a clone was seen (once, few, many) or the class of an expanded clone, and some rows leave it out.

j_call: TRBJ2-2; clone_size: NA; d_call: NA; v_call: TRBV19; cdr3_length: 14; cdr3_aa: CASKGQPNTGELFF; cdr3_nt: TGTGCCAGTAAGGGACAACCGAACACCGGGGAGCTGTTTTTT
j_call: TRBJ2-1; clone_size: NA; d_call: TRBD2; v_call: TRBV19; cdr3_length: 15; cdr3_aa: CASSIFAGVTNEQFF; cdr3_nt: TGTGCCAGTAGTATATTTGCGGGAGTGACCAATGAGCAGTTCTTC
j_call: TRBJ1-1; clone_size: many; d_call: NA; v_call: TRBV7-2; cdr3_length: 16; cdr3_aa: CASSPIPRGSYTEAFF; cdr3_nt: TGTGCCAGCAGCCCCATCCCCAGGGGAAGTTACACTGAAGCTTTCTTT
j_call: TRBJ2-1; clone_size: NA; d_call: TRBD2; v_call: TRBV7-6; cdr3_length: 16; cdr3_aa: CASSPTGLAGESEQFF; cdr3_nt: TGTGCCAGCAGCCCCACCGGACTAGCGGGAGAGAGTGAGCAGTTCTTC
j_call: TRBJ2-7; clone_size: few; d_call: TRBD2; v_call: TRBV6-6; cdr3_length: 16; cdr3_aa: CASSYSRTSGTYEQYF; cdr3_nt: TGTGCCAGCAGTTACTCGAGAACTAGCGGCACCTACGAGCAGTACTTC
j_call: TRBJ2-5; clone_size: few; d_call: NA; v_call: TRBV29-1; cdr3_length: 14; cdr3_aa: CSVLGNSPRGTQYF; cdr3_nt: TGCAGCGTTTTAGGGAACAGCCCACGCGGGACCCAGTACTTC
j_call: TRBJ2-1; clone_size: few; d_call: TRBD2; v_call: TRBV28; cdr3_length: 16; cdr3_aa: CASSLLEAGGLGEQFF; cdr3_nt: TGTGCCAGCAGTTTACTTGAAGCGGGGGGGCTCGGAGAGCAGTTCTTC
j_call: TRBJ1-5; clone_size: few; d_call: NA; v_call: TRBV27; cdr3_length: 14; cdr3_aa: CASSLWGGGQPQHF; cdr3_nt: TGTGCCAGCAGTTTATGGGGGGGGGGTCAGCCCCAGCATTTT
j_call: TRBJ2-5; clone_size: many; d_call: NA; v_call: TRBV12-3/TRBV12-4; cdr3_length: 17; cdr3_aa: CASSLIRPQRVQETQYF; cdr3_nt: TGTGCCAGCAGTTTGATACGCCCTCAGAGGGTCCAAGAGACCCAGTACTTC
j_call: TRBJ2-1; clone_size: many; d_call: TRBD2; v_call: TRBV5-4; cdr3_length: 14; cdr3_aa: CASSLTSGRNEQFF; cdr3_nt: TGTGCCAGCAGCTTGACTAGCGGGAGAAATGAGCAGTTCTTC
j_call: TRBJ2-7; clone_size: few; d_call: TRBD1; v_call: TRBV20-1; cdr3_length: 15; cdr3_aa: CSARGLGQGVNEQYF; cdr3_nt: TGCAGTGCTAGAGGGCTGGGACAGGGGGTCAACGAGCAGTACTTC
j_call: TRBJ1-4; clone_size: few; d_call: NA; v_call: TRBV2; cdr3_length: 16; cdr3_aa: CASSDARGSTNEKLFF; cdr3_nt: TGTGCCAGCAGTGACGCCAGGGGCAGTACAAATGAAAAACTGTTTTTT
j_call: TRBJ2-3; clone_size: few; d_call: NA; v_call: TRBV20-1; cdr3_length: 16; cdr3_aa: CSATPLGGGRMDTQYF; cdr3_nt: TGCAGTGCTACACCCCTTGGGGGAGGCAGGATGGATACGCAGTATTTT
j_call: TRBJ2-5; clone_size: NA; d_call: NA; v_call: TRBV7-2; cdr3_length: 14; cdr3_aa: CASSSSGTEGTQYF; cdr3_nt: TGTGCCAGCAGCTCCTCGGGAACAGAAGGGACCCAGTACTTC
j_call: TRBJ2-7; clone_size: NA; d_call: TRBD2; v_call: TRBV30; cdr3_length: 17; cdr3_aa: CAWSNGGLADSSYEQYF; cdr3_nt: TGTGCCTGGAGCAACGGAGGACTAGCGGACAGCTCCTACGAGCAGTACTTC
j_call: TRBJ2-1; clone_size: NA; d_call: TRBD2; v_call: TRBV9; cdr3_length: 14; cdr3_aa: CASSPLAGLNEQFF; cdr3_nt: TGTGCCAGCAGCCCACTAGCGGGCCTCAATGAGCAGTTCTTC
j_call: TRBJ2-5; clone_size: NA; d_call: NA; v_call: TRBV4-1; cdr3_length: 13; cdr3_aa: CASSQWVRETQYF; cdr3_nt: TGCGCCAGCAGCCAATGGGTGAGGGAGACCCAGTACTTC
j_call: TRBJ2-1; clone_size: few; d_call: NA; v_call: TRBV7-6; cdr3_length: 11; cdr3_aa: CASSLGFEQFF; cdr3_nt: TGTGCCAGCAGCTTAGGGTTTGAGCAGTTCTTC
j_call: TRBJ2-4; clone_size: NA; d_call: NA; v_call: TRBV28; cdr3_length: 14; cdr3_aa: CASSFGRTKNIQYF; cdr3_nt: TGTGCCAGCAGTTTCGGCAGGACCAAAAACATTCAGTACTTC
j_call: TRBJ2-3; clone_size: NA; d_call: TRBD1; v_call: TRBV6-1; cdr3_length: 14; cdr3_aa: CATLHRGLVDTQYF; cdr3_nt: TGTGCCACCCTCCACAGGGGGCTGGTAGATACGCAGTATTTT
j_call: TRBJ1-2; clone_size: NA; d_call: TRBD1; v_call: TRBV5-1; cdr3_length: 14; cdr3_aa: CASSWGTAYYGYTF; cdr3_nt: TGCGCCAGCAGCTGGGGGACAGCCTACTATGGCTACACCTTC
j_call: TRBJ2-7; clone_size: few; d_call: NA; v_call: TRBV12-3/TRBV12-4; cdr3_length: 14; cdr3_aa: CASSLSAGGHLQYF; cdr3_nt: TGTGCCAGCAGTTTAAGCGCGGGTGGGCACTTGCAGTACTTC